Described below is a single T cell receptor (beta chain) sequence and its context. This table comes from immunoSEQ multiplex PCR, and its TCRdb copy is limited to in-frame clones, with some not included. The top ten clones hold approximately 2% of a sample with over 200,000 clones, over 75% of them seen once. This entry is derived from a study of blood T cell repertoires in COVID-19. Germline trimming cut 4 bases from V and 5 bases from J; bases unmatched to any gene: 10. This CDR3 is 18 amino acids long. Germline CDR1 reads MDHEN; CDR2 reads SYDVKM. Sequencing was performed on PBMCs or T cells enriched from blood (not recorded which). The genes are TRBV28 and TRBJ2-1; 14 bases are shared with TRBD2. This receptor was taken from a woman between 50 and 59 years old who had recovered from COVID-19. The CDR3 nucleotides read TGTGCCAGCAGTTCTCCGTGGGTGACTAGCGGGAGGGACAATGAGCAGTTCTTC. Protein product: CASSSPWVTSGRDNEQFF.